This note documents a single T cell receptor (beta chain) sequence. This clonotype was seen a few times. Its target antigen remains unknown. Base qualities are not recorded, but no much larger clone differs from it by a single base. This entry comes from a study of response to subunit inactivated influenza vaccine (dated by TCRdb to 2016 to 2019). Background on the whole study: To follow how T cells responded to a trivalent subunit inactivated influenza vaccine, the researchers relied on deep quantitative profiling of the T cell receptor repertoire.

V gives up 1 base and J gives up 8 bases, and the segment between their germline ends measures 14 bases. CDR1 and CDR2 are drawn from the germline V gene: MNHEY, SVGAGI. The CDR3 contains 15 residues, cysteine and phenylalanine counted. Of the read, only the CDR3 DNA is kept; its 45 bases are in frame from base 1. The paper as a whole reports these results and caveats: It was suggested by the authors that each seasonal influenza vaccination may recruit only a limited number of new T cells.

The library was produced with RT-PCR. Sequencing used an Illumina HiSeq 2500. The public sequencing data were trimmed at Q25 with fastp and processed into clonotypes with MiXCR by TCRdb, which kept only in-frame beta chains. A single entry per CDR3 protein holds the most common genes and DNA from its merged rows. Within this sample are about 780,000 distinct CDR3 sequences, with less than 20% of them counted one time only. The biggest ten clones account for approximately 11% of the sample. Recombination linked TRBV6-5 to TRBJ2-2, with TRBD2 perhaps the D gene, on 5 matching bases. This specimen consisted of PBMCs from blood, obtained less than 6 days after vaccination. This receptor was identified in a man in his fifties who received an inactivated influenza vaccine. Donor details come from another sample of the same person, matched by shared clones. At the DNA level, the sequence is TGTGCCAGCAGTTACTTCGGAGGTCCGGGAGGGGAGCTGTTTTTT. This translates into CASSYFGGPGGELFF.